This TCR beta chain was captured in a study of blood T cells in healthy people across ages. Whole-study results and caveats: Per-million-T-cell TCR beta diversity fell roughly linearly with age.

The CDR3 length is 15 residues. The ends were cut back, 2 bases at V and 0 bases at J, with 5 bases in the middle. The germline V gene encodes CDR1 MNHEY and CDR2 SVGAGI. Using a J-beta primer mix together with a sample-barcoded 5' primer, a second PCR was run for about 6 to 12 cycles. Each single sample gave us at least 3 million CDR3-containing paired-end reads. TCRdb ran MiXCR on the 5' RACE reads and lists one entry per CDR3 protein. The sample lists about 640,000 distinct CDR3 sequences; 58% were seen once. This clonotype came up a few times. Its antigen remains unidentified. Donor samples were obtained from healthy Caucasian individuals from Russia, aged about 6 to 90.

The receptor's source is a man in his sixties in good health. The chain joins TRBV6-5 to TRBJ2-6, with D uncertain. Sequencing input: blood. In DNA, the CDR3 is TGTGCCAGCAGTTACGTGGTCTCTGGGGCCAACGTCCTGACTTTC. It yields the protein CASSYVVSGANVLTF.